This TCR beta chain was retrieved from a study of blood T cell repertoires in COVID-19 (dated by TCRdb to 2020 to 2022). Regarding the study in general: Samples from collaborators originated in the United States, Italy and Spain and spanned both the acute and convalescent phases of COVID-19. The material from the prospective study consisted of cDNA or gDNA derived from T cells, B-cell-depleted T cells, or PBMCs. Deeply sampled blood TCRbeta repertoires from subjects exposed to, actively infected with, or recovered from COVID-19 were included in the dataset. The repertoires were made available in a free public database intended to serve as a resource for research on the immune response to SARS-CoV-2. Samples were obtained from the ongoing ImmuneRACE study (first 160 participants) and from about 1,300 subjects provided by 6 global collaborators. Nearly every sample came with metadata listing a de-identified subject ID, COVID-19 status, age in years and sex. Where available, HLA class I and class II types were taken from metadata supplied by the sample provider and were not determined by assay-based typing.

Whole blood was collected in K2EDTA tubes by collaborating institutions according to the institutions' own protocols. For TCRbeta analysis, collaborators shipped samples as frozen whole blood, isolated PBMCs, or DNA extracted from either of those sample types. The CDR3 goes from the cysteine to the phenylalanine over 11 residues. The kept DNA is CDR3 alone, 33 bases in frame from the first base. V and J are truncated by 5 bases and 6 bases respectively, leaving an intervening sequence of 7 bases. From the germline V gene (reference sequence), CDR1 is LNHDA and CDR2 is SQIVND. This clone came up once. Its antigen is still unknown. No base-level quality is on record; no much larger clone is a single base apart. TCRbeta CDR3 regions were amplified from genomic DNA by means of the immunoSEQ Assay, a bias-controlled multiplex PCR. Processing in the source paper ran as follows. The number of nucleated cells in each sample was estimated from the amplification of reference gene primers within the assay. To quantify the absolute abundance of each unique TCRbeta CDR3 rearrangement, sequence reads were collapsed and filtered. For each sample, productive Simpson clonality was calculated as the square root of Simpson's diversity index over productive rearrangements. As stored in TCRdb, this immuneACCESS dataset retains in-frame rearrangements with V and J assigned. A fraction of the clones does not appear; measured against another copy, unresolved V genes explain less than half of the discrepancy, and the remainder lacks a known reason. Clonal size and the V and J genes are those of that table, whereas D and trimming came from the DNA. The sample table contains 250,000 to 350,000 clones; only one count was recorded for around 90% of them. 9% to 9.5% of the sample is taken by the ten largest.

What the study reported, not specific to this receptor: Clinical and demographic metadata were provided uncurated, with the amount varying by source and participant.

Sequenced: peripheral blood. This TCR came from a young man with active or convalescent COVID-19. The rearrangement joined TRBV19 to TRBJ1-1, with the D gene not clear enough to name. The CDR3 is CASSYRAEAFF. The DNA reads as follows: TGTGCCAGTAGTTACCGGGCTGAAGCTTTCTTT.